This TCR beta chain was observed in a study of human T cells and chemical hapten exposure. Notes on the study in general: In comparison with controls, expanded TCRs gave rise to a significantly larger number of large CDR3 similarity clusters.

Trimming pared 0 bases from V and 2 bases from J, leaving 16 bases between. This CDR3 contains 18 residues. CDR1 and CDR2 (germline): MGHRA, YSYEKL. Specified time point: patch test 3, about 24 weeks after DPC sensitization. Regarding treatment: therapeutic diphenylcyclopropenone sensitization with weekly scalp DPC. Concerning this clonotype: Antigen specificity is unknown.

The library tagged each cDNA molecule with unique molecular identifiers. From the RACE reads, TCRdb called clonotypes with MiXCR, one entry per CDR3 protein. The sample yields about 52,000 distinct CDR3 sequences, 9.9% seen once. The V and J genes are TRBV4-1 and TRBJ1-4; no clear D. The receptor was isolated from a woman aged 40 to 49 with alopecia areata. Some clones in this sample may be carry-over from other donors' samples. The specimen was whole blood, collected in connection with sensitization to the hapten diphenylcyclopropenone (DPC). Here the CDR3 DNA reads TGCGCCAGCAGCCAAGAGCAAGACGGACTGGCGACTAATGAAAAACTGTTTTTT. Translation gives CASSQEQDGLATNEKLFF.